These 10 T cell receptor beta chains were all obtained from the same sample, sequenced in a study of cytomegalovirus exposure and HLA in healthy donors. Primers included in the PCR were 60 Vbeta and 13 Jbeta primers. Clones were sequenced by immunoSEQ multiplex PCR, and TCRdb holds only the in-frame ones, with some missing. The data contain fewer than 250,000 clones, over 60% of them singletons. The sample comprised PBMCs. These receptors were collected from a man in his forties or fifties in good health and CMV-seronegative.

Only a few counts were recorded for this clone. The J gene is TRBJ2-1, the V gene TRBV15, with 7 bases aligning to TRBD2. This CDR3 spans 14 amino acids. Per germline, CDR1 LNHNV and CDR2 YYDKDF (reference sequence). The V gene end was trimmed by 3 bases and the J gene end by 9 bases; junction bases not matched to a gene: 8. CDR3 bases: TGTGCCACCAGCAGGATAACCTCTAGCGGTGAGCAGTTCTTC. This sequence encodes CATSRITSSGEQFF.

The gene calls are TRBV5-1 and TRBJ2-7; the match to TRBD2 covers 14 bases. Germline V gives CDR1 SGHRS, CDR2 YFSETQ. V trimming: 0 bases; J trimming: 4 bases; junction bases outside the gene matches: 9. This CDR3 has 18 residues. The CDR3 loop is CASSLVGTSGRYQYEQYF. The CDR3 nucleotides are TGCGCCAGCAGCTTGGTTGGGACTAGCGGGAGATACCAATACGAGCAGTACTTC.

V and J are TRBV19 and TRBJ1-5; D perhaps matches TRBD1 (6 bases). Germline V CDR1 and CDR2: LNHDA, SQIVND (reference sequence). The V and J ends lost 2 bases and 7 bases respectively, with 12 bases between them. CDR3 length: 14 residues. The CDR3 protein is CASSIQGSGQPQHF. The CDR3 bases are TGTGCCAGTAGTATACAGGGGAGCGGACAGCCCCAGCATTTT.

CDR3 coding DNA: TGTGCCAGCAGCCGTTTACCGGGTGGGAACACCGGGGAGCTGTTTTTT. This sequence encodes CASSRLPGGNTGELFF. This chain uses TRBV7-3 with TRBJ2-2; no definite D call. The CDR3 length is 16 residues. Germline-derived CDR1 and CDR2 are SGHTA and FQGTGA. With 5 bases removed from V and 1 base from J, the gap between germline ends came to 14 bases.

The chain couples TRBV19 to TRBJ1-4; tentative D call: TRBD1 (6 bases). CDR3 length: 15 amino acids. Trimming removed 7 bases from V and 3 bases from J, with 15 bases in between. Germline assignment: CDR1 LNHDA and CDR2 SQIVND (reference sequence). The CDR3 loop reads CASTHTGKANEKLFF. The CDR3 DNA sequence: TGTGCCAGTACCCATACAGGGAAGGCTAATGAAAAACTGTTTTTT.

J is TRBJ2-1 and V is TRBV7-8, with TRBD2 as a possible D gene (5 bases). In germline, CDR1 is SGHVS, CDR2 FQNEAQ. V was cut by 2 bases and J by 6 bases, with 17 bases left in between. The CDR3 is made up of 16 amino acids. CDR3 amino acids: CASSLFLLGDSNEQFF. CDR3 nucleotides: TGTGCCAGCAGCTTATTTTTATTGGGAGATAGCAATGAGCAGTTCTTC.

The chain uses TRBV18 and TRBJ1-1, with D hard to call. The CDR3 has 14 amino acids. V lost 4 bases and J 8 bases, leaving 17 bases between the germline ends. Germline CDR1 reads KGHSH; CDR2 reads LQKENI. The CDR3 DNA sequence: TGTGCCAGCTCACAGACCGGGTCCCTACTAGAAGCTTTCTTT. This gives the protein CASSQTGSLLEAFF.

This clone was detected only a few times. This chain joins TRBV4-3 and TRBJ1-2, with D possibly being TRBD1 (6 bases). This CDR3 has 14 residues. V shed 3 bases and J shed 8 bases, with 16 bases lying between them. Germline values: CDR1 LGHNA, CDR2 YSLEER. The CDR3 sequence is CASSHVDRMSGYTF. The CDR3 DNA is TGCGCCAGCAGCCACGTTGACAGGATGAGCGGCTACACCTTC.

V is TRBV20-1 and J is TRBJ1-1; D may be TRBD1 (5 bases). Germline lookup yields CDR1 DFQATT and CDR2 SNEGSKA (reference sequence). The length of the CDR3 is 11 residues. The V end lost 3 bases, the J end lost 7 bases, and 9 bases lay between the germline ends. CDR3 nucleotide sequence: TGCAGTGCTAGGGTCGACAGTGAAGCTTTCTTT. Amino acids: CSARVDSEAFF.

The chain joins TRBV5-6 to TRBJ2-7; a possible D gene is TRBD2 (6 bases). The CDR3 consists of 15 residues. Germline V gives CDR1 SGHDT, CDR2 YYEEEE. Trimming took 0 bases from V and 5 from J, leaving 15 bases between them. The CDR3 sequence is CASSLAGGGGHEQYF. CDR3 in DNA: TGTGCCAGCAGCTTGGCCGGGGGAGGCGGCCACGAGCAGTACTTC.